This TCR beta chain emerged from a study of T cells in localized non-small cell lung cancer. Study results and limitations: Greater blood T cell density accompanied longer overall survival. A median of around 60 clones ranked among the top 100 in tumor appeared in adjacent lung. Uninvolved adjacent lung showed the highest T cell clonality, exceeding tumor. Heterogeneity cannot be ruled out, as sequencing used one tumor region only.

As regards this clone: Antigen specificity is unknown.

Sequenced by immunoSEQ multiplex PCR; TCRdb stores in-frame clones only, minus some. The data show roughly 77,000 clones, with more than 70% seen just once and about 20% held by the top ten. This CDR3 has 13 residues. V was cut by 4 bases and J by 0 bases, with 9 bases left in between. Germline V gives CDR1 GTSNPN, CDR2 SVGIG (reference sequence). The source material was peripheral blood, sampled before any cancer treatment. This TCR came from a woman aged 35-70 years with stage I squamous cell lung carcinoma. The chain is built from TRBV30 and TRBJ1-1; D gene uncertain. CDR3 sequence: CAWKGQMNTEAFF. The CDR3 nucleotides are TGTGCCTGGAAAGGGCAAATGAACACTGAAGCTTTCTTT. Together with reference TRBV30 and TRBJ1-1, the CDR3 gives the full variable domain: SQTIHQWPATLVQPVGSPLSLECTVEGTSNPNLYWYRQAAGRGLQLLFYSVGIGQISSEVPQNLSASRPQDRQFILSSKKLLLSDSGFYLCAWKGQMNTEAFFGQGTRLTVV.